A selection of T cell receptor beta chains follows, all from one sample in a study of T cell repertoires and Cas9 in healthy adults. Generated by immunoSEQ multiplex PCR, the TCRdb table keeps only in-frame clones and is missing some. The sample contains about 22,000 clones, 92% of which appear only once. Sequenced input: CD4+ effector T cells (CD127+, CD25-, CD137-, CD154-) from PBMCs; culture status not recorded. The receptor source for this set is a human donor in good health. The CDR3 runs from the conserved cysteine through the conserved F or W. Fields, in order: CDR3 protein, V gene, CDR3 length, J gene.

CASSLGPEAFF TRBV5-1 11 TRBJ1-1
CASSLFLSEGYGYTF TRBV5-6 15 TRBJ1-2
CASSLFYEQYF TRBV7-2 11 .
CASSVQGLTNTEAFF TRBV5-4 15 TRBJ1-1
CASSKTSSHYNEQFF TRBV6-4 15 TRBJ2-1
CASSLAGALHQPQHF TRBV7-9 15 TRBJ1-5
CASSGAGVPDTQYF TRBV6-1 14 TRBJ2-3
CAWSRLTNEQFF TRBV30 12 TRBJ2-1
CASSYSRSTGPYGYTF TRBV6-5 16 TRBJ1-2
CASRPGAGEQFF TRBV28 12 TRBJ2-1
CAISGVSSGANVLTF TRBV10-3 15 TRBJ2-6
CASSLRANTEAFF TRBV7-2 13 TRBJ1-1
CASSGPGGGEAFF TRBV6-4 13 TRBJ1-1
CASSSQGSPYNEQFF TRBV7-9 15 TRBJ2-1
CASKISQVGGQYF TRBV27 13 TRBJ2-3
CASSYSVLGVDYGYTF TRBV6-5 16 TRBJ1-2
CSARGHIQYF TRBV20-1 10 TRBJ2-4
CASSLQGFQETQYF TRBV5-1 14 TRBJ2-5
CASSLIHRAGGSSTDTQYF TRBV7-3 19 TRBJ2-3
CASSPPQAETQYF TRBV18 13 TRBJ2-5
CASSLAAGYSGANVLTF TRBV7-2 17 TRBJ2-6
CASSSPPGNTIYF TRBV9 13 TRBJ1-3
CASSYGLLTDTQYF TRBV7-8 14 TRBJ2-3
CASSLGGSQETQYF TRBV7-2 14 TRBJ2-5
CASSLAVGTNTGELFF TRBV5-1 16 TRBJ2-2
CSVQQGKGTEAFF TRBV29-1 13 TRBJ1-1
CASSQRELEKLFF TRBV7-2 13 TRBJ1-4
CATCQGRSEAFF TRBV28 12 TRBJ1-1
CASSYSFRAERGYTF TRBV6-5 15 TRBJ1-2
CASSSQSSSAGETQYF TRBV9 16 TRBJ2-5
CASSLRLAGSRGGELFF TRBV27 17 TRBJ2-2
CASGPNYGDTQYF TRBV11-3 13 TRBJ2-3
CASSRGDWIAEKLFF TRBV19 15 TRBJ1-4
CSVPPTYGYTF TRBV29-1 11 TRBJ1-2
CASGKRTSGGETQYF TRBV2 15 TRBJ2-5
CASSFTGSRGETQYF TRBV7-3 15 TRBJ2-5
CASSKAGQGNEKLFF TRBV4-3 15 TRBJ1-4
CASSHPRGNTEAFF TRBV7-2 14 TRBJ1-1